This TCR beta chain was recovered during a study of T cell repertoires in cytomegalovirus infection. Study as a whole: Alongside well-studied HLA-B-restricted CMV epitopes, recently identified HLA-C-restricted CMV epitopes were also used. Through public TCR beta signatures, both CMV infection and matching HLA type were indicated.

Study outcomes and limitations: Predominance within the ex vivo response was attributable to HLA-C-restricted CMV-specific TCR beta clonotypes.

Only a few counts were recorded for this clonotype. Its target is unknown. The CDR3 is 16 residues long. CDR1 is MDHEN, CDR2 SYDVKM, per germline. V lost 5 bases, J lost 3 bases, and 12 bases stayed unmatched. TCRdb re-derived calls from the reads in MiXCR, one entry per CDR3 protein. The sample holds 250,000 to 300,000 distinct CDR3 sequences, roughly 21% seen once. The chain combines TRBV28 with TRBJ2-5; TRBD1 agrees at 7 bases. This receptor was taken from a human donor in good health (CMV status not recorded). Some clones in this sample may be carry-over from other donors' samples. The starting material was cultured PBMCs, obtained from culture after CMV antigen stimulation. CDR3 in amino acids: CASSRLTGRFKETQYF. DNA for the CDR3: TGTGCCAGCAGTCGACTGACAGGGCGGTTCAAAGAGACCCAGTACTTC. Filled out from reference TRBV28 and TRBJ2-5, the complete variable domain reads DVKVTQSSRYLVKRTGEKVFLECVQDMDHENMFWYRQDPGLGLRLIYFSYDVKMKEKGDIPEGYSVSREKKERFSLILESASTNQTSMYLCASSRLTGRFKETQYFGPGTRLLVL.